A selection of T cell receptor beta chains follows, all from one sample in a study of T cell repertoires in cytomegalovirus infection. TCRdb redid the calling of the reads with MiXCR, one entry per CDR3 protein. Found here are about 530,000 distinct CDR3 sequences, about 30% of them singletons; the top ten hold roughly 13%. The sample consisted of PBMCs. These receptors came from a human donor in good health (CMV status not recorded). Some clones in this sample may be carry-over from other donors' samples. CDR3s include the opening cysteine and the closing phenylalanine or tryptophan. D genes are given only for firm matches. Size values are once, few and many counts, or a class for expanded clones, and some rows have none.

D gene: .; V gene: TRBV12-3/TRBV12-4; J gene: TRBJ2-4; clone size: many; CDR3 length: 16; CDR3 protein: CASSLAIGNAKNIQYF; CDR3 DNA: TGTGCCAGCAGTTTAGCGATAGGGAACGCCAAAAACATTCAGTACTTC
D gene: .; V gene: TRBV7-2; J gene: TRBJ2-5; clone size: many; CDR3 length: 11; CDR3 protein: CASSLTGPQYF; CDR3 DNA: TGTGCCAGCAGCCTAACAGGGCCCCAGTACTTC
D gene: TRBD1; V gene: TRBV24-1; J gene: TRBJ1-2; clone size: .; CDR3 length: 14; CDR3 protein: CATSGNRGSYGYTF; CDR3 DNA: TGTGCCACCAGTGGAAACAGGGGTTCCTATGGCTACACCTTC
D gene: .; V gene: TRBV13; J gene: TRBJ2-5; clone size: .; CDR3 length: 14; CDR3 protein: CASSPNPDQETQYF; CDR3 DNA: TGTGCCAGCAGCCCGAACCCGGATCAGGAGACCCAGTACTTC
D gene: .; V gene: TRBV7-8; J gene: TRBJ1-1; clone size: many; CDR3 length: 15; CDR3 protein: CASSLQAPGNTEAFF; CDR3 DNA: TGTGCCAGCAGCCTCCAAGCCCCAGGGAACACTGAAGCTTTCTTT
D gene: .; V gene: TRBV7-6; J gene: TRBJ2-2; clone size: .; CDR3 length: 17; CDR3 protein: CASSLSPYGGNTGELFF; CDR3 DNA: TGTGCCAGCAGCTTATCACCATACGGGGGGAACACCGGGGAGCTGTTTTTT
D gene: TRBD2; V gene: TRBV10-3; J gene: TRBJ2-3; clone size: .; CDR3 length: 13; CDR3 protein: CAIKTSGTDTQYF; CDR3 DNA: TGTGCCATCAAGACTAGCGGGACAGATACGCAGTATTTT
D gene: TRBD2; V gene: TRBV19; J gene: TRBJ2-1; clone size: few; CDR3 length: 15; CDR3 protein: CASMSPGLALMEQFF; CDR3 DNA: TGTGCCAGTATGAGCCCGGGACTAGCGCTAATGGAGCAGTTCTTC
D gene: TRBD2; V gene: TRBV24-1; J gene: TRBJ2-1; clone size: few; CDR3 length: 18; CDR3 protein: CATSDFRTSGDSYNEQFF; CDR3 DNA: TGTGCCACCAGTGATTTTCGGACTAGCGGAGACTCCTACAATGAGCAGTTCTTC
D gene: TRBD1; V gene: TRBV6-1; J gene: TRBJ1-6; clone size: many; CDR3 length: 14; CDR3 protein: CASRRQGSFQPLHF; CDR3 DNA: TGTGCCAGCAGAAGACAGGGTTCCTTTCAGCCCCTCCACTTT
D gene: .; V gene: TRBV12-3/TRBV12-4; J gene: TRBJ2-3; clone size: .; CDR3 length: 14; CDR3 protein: CASSLMEGADTQYF; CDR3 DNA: TGTGCCAGCAGTTTAATGGAGGGGGCAGATACGCAGTATTTT
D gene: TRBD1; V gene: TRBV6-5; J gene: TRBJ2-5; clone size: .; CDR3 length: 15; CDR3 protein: CASSFLGQGWETQYF; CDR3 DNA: TGTGCCAGCAGTTTCTTAGGACAGGGTTGGGAGACCCAGTACTTC
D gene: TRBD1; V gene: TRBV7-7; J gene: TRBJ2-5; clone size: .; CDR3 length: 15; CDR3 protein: CASSLADRDLETQYF; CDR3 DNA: TGTGCTAGCAGCTTAGCGGACAGGGACCTAGAGACCCAGTACTTC
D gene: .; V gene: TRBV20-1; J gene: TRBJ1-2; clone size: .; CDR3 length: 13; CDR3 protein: CSARKRAAEGYTF; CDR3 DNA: TGCAGTGCTAGGAAACGGGCTGCGGAGGGCTACACCTTC
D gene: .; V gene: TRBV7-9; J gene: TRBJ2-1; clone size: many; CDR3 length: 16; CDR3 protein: CASSHRLSLLYNEQFF; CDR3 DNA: TGTGCCAGCAGCCACCGTCTTAGCCTACTCTACAATGAGCAGTTCTTC
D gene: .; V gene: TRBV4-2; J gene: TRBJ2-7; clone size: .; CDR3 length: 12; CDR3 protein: CASSHLTGEQYF; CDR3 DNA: TGTGCCAGCAGCCATCTTACAGGAGAGCAGTACTTC
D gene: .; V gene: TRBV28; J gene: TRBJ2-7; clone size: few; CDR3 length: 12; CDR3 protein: CASSFSEYEQYF; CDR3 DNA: TGTGCCAGCAGTTTCTCGGAATACGAGCAGTACTTC
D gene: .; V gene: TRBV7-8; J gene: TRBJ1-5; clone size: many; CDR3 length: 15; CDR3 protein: CASSPARVGNQPQHF; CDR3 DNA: TGTGCCAGCAGCCCAGCCCGGGTTGGCAATCAGCCCCAGCATTTT
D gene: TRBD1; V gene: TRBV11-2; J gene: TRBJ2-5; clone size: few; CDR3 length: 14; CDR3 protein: CASSLSTGPETQYF; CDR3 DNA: TGTGCCAGCAGCCTCTCGACAGGGCCAGAGACCCAGTACTTC
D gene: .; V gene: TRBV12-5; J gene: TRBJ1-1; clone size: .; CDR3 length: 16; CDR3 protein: CASGRRTGASDTEAFF; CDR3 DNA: TGTGCTAGTGGTCGACGAACAGGCGCGAGCGACACTGAAGCTTTCTTT
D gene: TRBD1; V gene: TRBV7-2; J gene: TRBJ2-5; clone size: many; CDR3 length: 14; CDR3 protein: CASSRTTGAETQYF; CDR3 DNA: TGTGCCAGCAGCCGTACGACAGGGGCAGAGACCCAGTACTTC
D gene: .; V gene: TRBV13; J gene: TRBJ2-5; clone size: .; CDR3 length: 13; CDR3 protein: CASSSWNRETQYF; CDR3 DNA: TGTGCCAGCAGCTCCTGGAACCGGGAGACCCAGTACTTC
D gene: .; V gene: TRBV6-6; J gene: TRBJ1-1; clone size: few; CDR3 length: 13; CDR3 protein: CASSYKAYSEAFF; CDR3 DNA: TGTGCCAGCAGTTACAAGGCGTACTCTGAAGCTTTCTTT
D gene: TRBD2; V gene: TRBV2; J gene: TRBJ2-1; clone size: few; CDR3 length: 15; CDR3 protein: CASSAGLAGANEQFF; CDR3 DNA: TGTGCCAGCAGCGCAGGACTAGCGGGAGCCAATGAGCAGTTCTTC
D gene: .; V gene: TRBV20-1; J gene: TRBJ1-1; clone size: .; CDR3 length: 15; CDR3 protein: CSARVDRSAGTEAFF; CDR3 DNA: TGCAGTGCTAGAGTTGATAGATCCGCGGGGACTGAAGCTTTCTTT
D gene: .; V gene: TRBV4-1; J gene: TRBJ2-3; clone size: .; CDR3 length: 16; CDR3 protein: CASSQDGSASTDTQYF; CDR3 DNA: TGCGCCAGCAGCCAAGATGGTAGCGCGAGCACAGATACGCAGTATTTT
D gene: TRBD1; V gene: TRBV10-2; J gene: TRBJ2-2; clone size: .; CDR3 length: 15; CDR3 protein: CASNNWTGGTGELFF; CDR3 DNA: TGCGCCAGCAATAATTGGACAGGGGGCACCGGGGAGCTGTTTTTT
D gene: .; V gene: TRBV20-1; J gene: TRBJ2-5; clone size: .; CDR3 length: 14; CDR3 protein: CSAKPPGTVRTQYF; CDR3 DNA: TGCAGTGCCAAACCCCCGGGGACGGTTAGGACCCAGTACTTC
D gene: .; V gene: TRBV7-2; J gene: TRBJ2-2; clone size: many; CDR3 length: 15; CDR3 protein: CASSLASLNTGELFF; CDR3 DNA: TGTGCCAGCAGCTTAGCATCACTTAACACCGGGGAGCTGTTTTTT
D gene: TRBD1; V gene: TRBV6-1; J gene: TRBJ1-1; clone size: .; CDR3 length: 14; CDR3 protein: CASKGARMNTEAFF; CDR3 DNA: TGTGCCAGCAAGGGGGCGCGGATGAACACTGAAGCTTTCTTT
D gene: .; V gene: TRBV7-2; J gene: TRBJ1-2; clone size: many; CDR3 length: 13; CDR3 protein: CASSRIGAYGYTF; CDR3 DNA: TGTGCCAGCAGCCGGATCGGGGCCTATGGCTACACCTTC
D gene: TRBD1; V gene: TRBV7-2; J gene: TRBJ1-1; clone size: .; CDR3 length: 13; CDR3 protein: CASSPDRGQKAFF; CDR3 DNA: TGTGCCAGCAGCCCGGACAGGGGACAGAAAGCTTTCTTT
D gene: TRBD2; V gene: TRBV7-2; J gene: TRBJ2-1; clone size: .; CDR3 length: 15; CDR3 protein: CASRPQLAGVNEQFF; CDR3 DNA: TGTGCCAGCAGACCACAACTAGCGGGAGTGAATGAGCAGTTCTTC
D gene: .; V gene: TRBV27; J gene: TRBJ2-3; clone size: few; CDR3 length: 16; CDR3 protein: CASSFGLATSTDTQYF; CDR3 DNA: TGTGCCAGCAGTTTCGGGCTAGCGACTAGCACAGATACGCAGTATTTT
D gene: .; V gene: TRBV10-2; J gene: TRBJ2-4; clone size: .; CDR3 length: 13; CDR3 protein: CASSEVARNIQYF; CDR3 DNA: TGCGCCAGCAGTGAGGTGGCACGAAACATTCAGTACTTC
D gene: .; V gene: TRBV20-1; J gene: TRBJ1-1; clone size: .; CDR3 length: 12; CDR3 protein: CSASDRPTEAFF; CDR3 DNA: TGCAGTGCTTCCGACAGACCCACTGAAGCTTTCTTT
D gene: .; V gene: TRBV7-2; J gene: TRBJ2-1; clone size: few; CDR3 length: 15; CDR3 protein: CASSPDSPRDNEQFF; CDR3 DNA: TGTGCCAGCAGCCCGGACAGCCCTAGGGACAATGAGCAGTTCTTC
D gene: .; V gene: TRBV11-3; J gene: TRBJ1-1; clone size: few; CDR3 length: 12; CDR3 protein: CASSAGNTEAFF; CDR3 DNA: TGTGCCAGCAGCGCGGGTAACACTGAAGCTTTCTTT
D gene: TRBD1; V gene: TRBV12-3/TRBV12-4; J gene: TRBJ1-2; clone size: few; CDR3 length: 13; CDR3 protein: CASLSGQGYGYTF; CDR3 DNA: TGTGCCAGCCTGTCAGGACAGGGGTATGGCTACACCTTC
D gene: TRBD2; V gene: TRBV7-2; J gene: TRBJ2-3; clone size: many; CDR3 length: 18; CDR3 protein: CASSFRMRLAGGSDTQYF; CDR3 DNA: TGTGCCAGCAGCTTCCGCATGCGACTAGCGGGAGGTTCAGATACGCAGTATTTT
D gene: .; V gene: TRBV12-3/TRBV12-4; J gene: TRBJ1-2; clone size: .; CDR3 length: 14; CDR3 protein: CASSLQDSRYGYTF; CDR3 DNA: TGTGCCAGCAGTTTACAGGACAGCCGCTATGGCTACACCTTC
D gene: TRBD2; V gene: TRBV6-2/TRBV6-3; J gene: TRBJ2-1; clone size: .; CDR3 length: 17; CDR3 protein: CASSYGLAGEMYNEQFF; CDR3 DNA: TGTGCCAGCAGTTACGGACTAGCGGGAGAAATGTACAATGAGCAGTTCTTC
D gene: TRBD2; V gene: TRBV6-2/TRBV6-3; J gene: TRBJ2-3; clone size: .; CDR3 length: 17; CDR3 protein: CASSYPLYREETDTQYF; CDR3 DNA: TGTGCCAGCAGTTACCCCCTCTACCGGGAGGAGACAGATACGCAGTATTTT
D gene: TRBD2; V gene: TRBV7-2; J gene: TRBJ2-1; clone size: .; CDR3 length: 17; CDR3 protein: CASSLVVGTNTYNEQFF; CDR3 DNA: TGTGCCAGCAGCTTAGTGGTTGGGACTAATACATACAATGAGCAGTTCTTC
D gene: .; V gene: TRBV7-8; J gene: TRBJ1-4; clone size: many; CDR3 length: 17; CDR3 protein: CASSLAGRVKRDEKLFF; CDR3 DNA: TGTGCCAGCAGCTTAGCGGGCAGGGTTAAACGAGATGAAAAACTGTTTTTT
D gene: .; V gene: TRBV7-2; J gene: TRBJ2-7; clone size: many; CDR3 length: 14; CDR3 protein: CASSPVAFSYEQYF; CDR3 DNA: TGTGCCAGCAGCCCAGTAGCGTTTTCCTACGAGCAGTACTTC
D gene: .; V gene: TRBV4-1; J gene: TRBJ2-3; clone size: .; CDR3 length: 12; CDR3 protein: CASSQSADTQYF; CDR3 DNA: TGCGCCAGCAGCCAATCGGCAGATACGCAGTATTTT
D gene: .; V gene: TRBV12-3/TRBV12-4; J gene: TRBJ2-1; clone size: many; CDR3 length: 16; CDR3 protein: CASSLSSTMLYNEQFF; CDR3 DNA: TGTGCCAGCAGTTTGAGTAGTACTATGCTCTACAATGAGCAGTTCTTC